This T cell receptor (beta chain) originates from a study of T cell changes during pregnancy in multiple sclerosis. With 0 bases removed from V and 8 bases from J, the gap between germline ends came to 13 bases. This CDR3 contains 14 residues. Germline lookup yields CDR1 MRHNA and CDR2 SNTAGT. Repertoires were generated with immunoSEQ multiplex PCR, while TCRdb's copy carries only in-frame clones and drops some. In the table there are approximately 92,000 clones, roughly 92% of which are singletons. Specimen: peripheral blood, collected after pregnancy. The TCR originated in a female donor with multiple sclerosis, enrolled in a pregnancy study. The V and J genes are TRBV6-4 and TRBJ1-2, with D unclear. The CDR3 is CASSDSLASEGYTF. DNA of the CDR3: TGTGCCAGCAGTGACTCGTTGGCCTCGGAGGGCTACACCTTC.